This T cell receptor beta chain was identified in a study of blood T cell repertoires in COVID-19. Study information: The United States, Italy and Spain were the sources of the acute and convalescent COVID-19 samples.

As handled by the study authors: Reference gene primer amplification gave nucleated cell count estimates. Profiling relied on immunoSEQ multiplex PCR, and the TCRdb table lists in-frame clones only, not all of them. V and J calls and clone size are as listed in that table; D and trimming were resolved from the DNA. Of 200,000 to 300,000 clones listed, roughly 80% are singletons. The V end was cut by 0 bases, the J end by 7 bases, with 7 bases between. Looked up from germline, CDR1 is LGHDT and CDR2 is YNNKEL (reference sequence). CDR3 length equals 13 residues. The specimen sequenced was peripheral blood. This receptor was taken from a woman aged 80 or older with acute or convalescent COVID-19. The chain is built from TRBV3-1 (or the pseudogene TRBV3-2) and TRBJ1-5; the D is unclear. CDR3 sequence (DNA): TGTGCCAGCAGCCAAGATCAACAGCAGCCCCAGCATTTT. It translates to CASSQDQQQPQHF.